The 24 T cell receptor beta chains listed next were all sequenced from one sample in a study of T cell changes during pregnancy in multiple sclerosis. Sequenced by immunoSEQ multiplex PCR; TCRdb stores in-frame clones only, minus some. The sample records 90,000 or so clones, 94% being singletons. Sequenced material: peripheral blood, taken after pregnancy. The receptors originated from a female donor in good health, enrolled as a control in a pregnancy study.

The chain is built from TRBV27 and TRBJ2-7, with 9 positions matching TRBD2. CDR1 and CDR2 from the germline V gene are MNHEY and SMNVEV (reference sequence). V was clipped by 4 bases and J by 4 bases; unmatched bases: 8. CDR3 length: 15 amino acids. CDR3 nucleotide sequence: TGTGCCAGCAGTTCGACGCCGGGACTAGCATACGAGCAGTACTTC. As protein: CASSSTPGLAYEQYF.

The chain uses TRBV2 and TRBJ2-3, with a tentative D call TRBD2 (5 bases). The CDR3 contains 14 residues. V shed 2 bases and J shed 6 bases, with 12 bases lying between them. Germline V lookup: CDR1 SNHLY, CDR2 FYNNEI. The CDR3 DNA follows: TGTGCCAGCAGTGAAAGGGAGCTTTGGGATACGCAGTATTTT. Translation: CASSERELWDTQYF. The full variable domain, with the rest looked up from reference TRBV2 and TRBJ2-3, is EPEVTQTPSHQVTQMGQEVILRCVPISNHLYFYWYRQILGQKVEFLVSFYNNEISEKSEIFDDQFSVERPDGSNFTLKIRSTKLEDSAMYFCASSERELWDTQYFGPGTRLTVL.

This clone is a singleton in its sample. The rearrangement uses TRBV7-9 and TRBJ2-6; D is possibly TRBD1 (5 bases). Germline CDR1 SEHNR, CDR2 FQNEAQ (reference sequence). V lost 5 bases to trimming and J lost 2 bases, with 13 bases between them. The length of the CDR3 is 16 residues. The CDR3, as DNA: TGTGCCAGCAGCACTCAGGGCCCGGCTGGGGCCAACGTCCTGACTTTC. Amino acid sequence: CASSTQGPAGANVLTF. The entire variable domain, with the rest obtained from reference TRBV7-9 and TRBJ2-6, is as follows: DTGVSQNPRHKITKRGQNVTFRCDPISEHNRLYWYRQTLGQGPEFLTYFQNEAQLEKSRLLSDRFSAERPKGSFSTLEIQRTEQGDSAMYLCASSTQGPAGANVLTFGAGSRLTVL.

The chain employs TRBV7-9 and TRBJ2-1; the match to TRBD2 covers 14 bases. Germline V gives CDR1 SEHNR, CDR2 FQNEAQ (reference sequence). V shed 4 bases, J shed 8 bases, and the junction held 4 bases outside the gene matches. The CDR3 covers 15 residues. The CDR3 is CASSSTSGRADEQFF. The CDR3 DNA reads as TGTGCCAGCAGCTCGACTAGCGGGAGGGCTGATGAGCAGTTCTTC.

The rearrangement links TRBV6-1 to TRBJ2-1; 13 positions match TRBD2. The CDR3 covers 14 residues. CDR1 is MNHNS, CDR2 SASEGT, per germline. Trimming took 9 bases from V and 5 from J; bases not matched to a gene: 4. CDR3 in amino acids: CARPGLAGDNEQFF. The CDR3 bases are TGTGCCAGACCCGGACTAGCGGGAGACAATGAGCAGTTCTTC.

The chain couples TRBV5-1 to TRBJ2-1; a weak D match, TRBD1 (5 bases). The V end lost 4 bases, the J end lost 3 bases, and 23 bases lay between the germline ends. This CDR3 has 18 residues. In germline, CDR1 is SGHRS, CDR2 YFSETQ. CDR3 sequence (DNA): TGCGCCAGCAGCACGACAGAGAGAACACCGACCTTCTACAATGAGCAGTTCTTC. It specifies CASSTTERTPTFYNEQFF.

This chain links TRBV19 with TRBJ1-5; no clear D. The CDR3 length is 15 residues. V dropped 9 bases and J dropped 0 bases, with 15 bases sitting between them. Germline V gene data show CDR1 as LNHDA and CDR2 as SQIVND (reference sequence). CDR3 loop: CASSPGVSSNQPQHF. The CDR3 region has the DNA TGTGCCAGCTCCCCGGGTGTTTCTAGCAATCAGCCCCAGCATTTT.

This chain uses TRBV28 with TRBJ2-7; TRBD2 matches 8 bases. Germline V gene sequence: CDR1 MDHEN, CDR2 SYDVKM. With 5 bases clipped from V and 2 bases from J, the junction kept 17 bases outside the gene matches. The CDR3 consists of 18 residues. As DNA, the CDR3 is TGTGCCAGCAGTACTGCCCTTTCCGGGACTAGACAAACCTACGAGCAGTACTTC. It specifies CASSTALSGTRQTYEQYF.

In DNA form, the CDR3 reads TGTGCCAGCTCAGGCGGGAGGGACCTGATAGAGACCCAGTACTTC. Protein product: CASSGGRDLIETQYF. This chain uses TRBV19 with TRBJ2-5, with 9 bases fitting TRBD2. This CDR3 region has 15 residues. J was trimmed by 4 bases and V by 9 bases; bases with no gene match: 12. The germline V gene has CDR1 LNHDA and CDR2 SQIVND (reference sequence).

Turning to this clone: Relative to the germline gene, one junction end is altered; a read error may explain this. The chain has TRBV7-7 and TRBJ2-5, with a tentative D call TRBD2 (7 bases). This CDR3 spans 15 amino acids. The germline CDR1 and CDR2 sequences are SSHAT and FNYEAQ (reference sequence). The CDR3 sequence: CASSSLGGQGETQYF. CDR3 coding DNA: TGTGCTAGCAGCTCGCTCGGGGGGCAGGGAGAGACCCAGTACTTC.

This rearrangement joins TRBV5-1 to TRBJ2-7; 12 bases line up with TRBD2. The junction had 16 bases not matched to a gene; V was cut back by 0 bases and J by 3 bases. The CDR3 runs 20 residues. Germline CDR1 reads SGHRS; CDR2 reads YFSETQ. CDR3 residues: CASSLELLGQTSGSNYEQYF. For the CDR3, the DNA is TGCGCCAGCAGCTTGGAGTTGCTGGGACAGACTAGCGGGAGTAACTACGAGCAGTACTTC.

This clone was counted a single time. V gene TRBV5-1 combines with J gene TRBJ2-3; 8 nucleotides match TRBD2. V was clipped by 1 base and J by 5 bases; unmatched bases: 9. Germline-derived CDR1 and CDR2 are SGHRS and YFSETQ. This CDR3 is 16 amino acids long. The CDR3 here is CASSLMSSGTGDTQYF. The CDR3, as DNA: TGCGCCAGCAGCTTGATGAGTAGCGGGACGGGAGATACGCAGTATTTT.

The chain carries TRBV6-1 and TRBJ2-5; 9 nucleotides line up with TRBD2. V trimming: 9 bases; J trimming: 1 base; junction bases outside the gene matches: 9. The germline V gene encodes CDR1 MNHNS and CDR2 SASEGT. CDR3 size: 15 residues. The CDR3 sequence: CASDHATSGQETQYF. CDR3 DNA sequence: TGTGCCAGTGATCATGCGACTAGCGGCCAAGAGACCCAGTACTTC.

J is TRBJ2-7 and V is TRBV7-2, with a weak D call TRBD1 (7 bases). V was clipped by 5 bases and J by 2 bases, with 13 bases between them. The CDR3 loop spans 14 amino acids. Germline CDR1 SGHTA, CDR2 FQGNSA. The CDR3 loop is CASSGSRGAYEQYF. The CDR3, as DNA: TGTGCCAGCAGCGGCAGCAGGGGGGCCTACGAGCAGTACTTC. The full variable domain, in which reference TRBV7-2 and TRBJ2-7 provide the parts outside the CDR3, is GAGVSQSPSNKVTEKGKDVELRCDPISGHTALYWYRQSLGQGLEFLIYFQGNSAPDKSGLPSDRFSAERTGGSVSTLTIQRTQQEDSAVYLCASSGSRGAYEQYFGPGTRLTVT.

CDR3 sequence (DNA): TGTGCCAGTAAACCAGGGGGCTCAGGTTACGAGCAGTACTTC. This encodes CASKPGGSGYEQYF. The chain carries TRBV6-5 and TRBJ2-7; 8 nucleotides align to TRBD1. CDR3 length equals 14 residues. The trim removed 9 bases at V and 4 bases at J, leaving 11 bases unmatched. Germline V gene data show CDR1 as MNHEY and CDR2 as SVGAGI.

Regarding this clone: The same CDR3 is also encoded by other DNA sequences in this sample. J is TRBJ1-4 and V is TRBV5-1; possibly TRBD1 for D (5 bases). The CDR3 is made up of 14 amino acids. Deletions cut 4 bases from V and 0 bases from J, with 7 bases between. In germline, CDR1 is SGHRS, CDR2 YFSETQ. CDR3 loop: CASSLGATNEKLFF. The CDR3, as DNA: TGCGCCAGCAGCCTAGGGGCAACTAATGAAAAACTGTTTTTT.

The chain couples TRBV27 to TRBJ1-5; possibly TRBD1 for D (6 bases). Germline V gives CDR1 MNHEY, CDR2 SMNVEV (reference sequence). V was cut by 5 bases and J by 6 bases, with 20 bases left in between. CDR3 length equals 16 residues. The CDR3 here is CASSPLTNRAGQPQHF. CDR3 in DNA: TGTGCCAGCAGTCCCCTGACGAACAGGGCTGGTCAGCCCCAGCATTTT.

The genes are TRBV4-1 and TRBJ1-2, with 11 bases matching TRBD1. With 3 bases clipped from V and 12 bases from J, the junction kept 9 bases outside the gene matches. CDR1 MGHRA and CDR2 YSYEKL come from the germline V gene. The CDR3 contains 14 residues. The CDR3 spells CASSQVAGTGGHTF. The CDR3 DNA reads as TGCGCCAGCAGCCAGGTAGCCGGGACAGGGGGGCACACCTTC.

Written as DNA, the CDR3 is TGTGCCAGCAGCCCAGCGGGAGGCTCCACAGATACGCAGTATTTT. This codes for CASSPAGGSTDTQYF. V gene TRBV9 combines with J gene TRBJ2-3; 9 nucleotides align to TRBD2. This CDR3 region has 15 residues. From germline, CDR1 is SGDLS and CDR2 YYNGEE. V was clipped by 4 bases and J by 2 bases; unmatched bases: 5.

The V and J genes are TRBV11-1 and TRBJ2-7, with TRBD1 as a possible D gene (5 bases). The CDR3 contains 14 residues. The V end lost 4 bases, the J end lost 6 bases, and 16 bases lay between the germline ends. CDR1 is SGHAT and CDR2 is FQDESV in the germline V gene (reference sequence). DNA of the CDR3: TGTGCCAGCAGCTCCAGGGTAGACAGCCGCGAGCAGTACTTC. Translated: CASSSRVDSREQYF.

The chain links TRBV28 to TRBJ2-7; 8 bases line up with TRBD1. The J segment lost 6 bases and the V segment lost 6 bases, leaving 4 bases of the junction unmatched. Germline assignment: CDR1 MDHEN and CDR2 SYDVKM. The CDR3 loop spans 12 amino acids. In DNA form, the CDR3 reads TGTGCCAGCAGCGGACAGGGTTCCGAGCAGTACTTC. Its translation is CASSGQGSEQYF.

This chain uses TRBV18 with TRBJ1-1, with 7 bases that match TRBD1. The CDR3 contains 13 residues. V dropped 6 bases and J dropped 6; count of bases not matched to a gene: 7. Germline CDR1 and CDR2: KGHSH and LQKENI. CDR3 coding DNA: TGTGCCAGCTCGATAGACAGGGAGGCTGAAGCTTTCTTT. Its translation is CASSIDREAEAFF.

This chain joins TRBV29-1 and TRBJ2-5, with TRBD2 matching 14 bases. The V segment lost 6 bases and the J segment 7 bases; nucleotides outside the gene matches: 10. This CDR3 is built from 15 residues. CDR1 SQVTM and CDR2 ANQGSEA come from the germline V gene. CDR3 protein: CSVKIGLAGGVTQYF. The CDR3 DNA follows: TGCAGCGTAAAAATAGGACTAGCGGGAGGAGTGACCCAGTACTTC.

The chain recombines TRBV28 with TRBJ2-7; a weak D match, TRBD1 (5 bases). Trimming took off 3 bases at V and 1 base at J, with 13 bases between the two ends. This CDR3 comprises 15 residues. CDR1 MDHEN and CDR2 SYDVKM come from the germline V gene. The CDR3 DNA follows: TGTGCCAGCAGTTTTCCTGAAGACAGTTCCTACGAGCAGTACTTC. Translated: CASSFPEDSSYEQYF.